This TCR beta chain was sequenced during a study of post-analysis software for immune sequencing data (dated by TCRdb to 2015 to 2017). Regarding the research as a whole: The recorded disease courses included relapsing-remitting, secondary progressive and progressive-relapsing multiple sclerosis, and some patients had no subtype annotation. The patient repertoires were compared against more than 10 previously published healthy control repertoires obtained from donors aged about 6 to 26 years. A subset of samples was prepared in parallel using single-end sample barcoding, then pooled and co-amplified after Illumina adapter ligation.

The study at large found these results: Normalized Chao1 diversity was significantly lower in multiple sclerosis patients than controls, suggesting substantial peripheral T-cell clonal expansion. When samples were clustered directly using the F measure, samples prepared in the same batch co-clustered strongly, which prompted a batch-effect correction. Several TRBV segments, including TRBV5-6, TRBV5-1 and TRBV20-1, were significantly more frequent in patients than controls. The multiple sclerosis patient group was slightly younger than the control group.

TCR beta repertoires were profiled from peripheral blood of under 15 young patients with multiple sclerosis to demonstrate the VDJtools post-analysis software. The patients with multiple sclerosis were children and adolescents between about 6 and 16 years of age. This clonotype showed up just a few times. Its target antigen remains unknown. Base-call qualities are not available, and no considerably larger clone is one nucleotide away. Receptor libraries were prepared by PCR. TCRdb lists the instrument as Illumina HiSeq 2500. Unique molecular identifiers were incorporated into TCR beta cDNA libraries to reduce PCR and sequencing biases. Per 1 to 10 million input T cells, roughly 0.5 million cDNA molecules were obtained, such that each molecule approximated one T cell. The patient libraries were prepared and sequenced using the same protocol as the earlier healthy control dataset. Samples belonging to the same batch were prepared together, multiplexed and sequenced on a shared HiSeq lane. The study's own analysis went as follows. MIGEC handled the raw barcoded reads, throwing out single-read molecular identifier groups before consensus assembly and CDR3 extraction. Clonotype tables were post-analysed with VDJtools, normalizing diversity by down-sampling all datasets to the smallest sample size. To correct batch-related cross-sample contamination, repertoire overlap clustering matched CDR3 amino acid sequences but not nucleotide sequences. TCRdb passed the public sequencing reads through fastp at Q25 and MiXCR, retaining productive beta sequences. Entries are consolidated by CDR3 protein sequence, retaining the most common genes and DNA. The V and J calls reflect TCRdb's pipeline rather than the authors' work. The sample table contains approximately 770,000 distinct CDR3 sequences; only one count was recorded for around 45% of them. Clones ranked in the top ten supply around 4.7% of the sample.

V was cut back by 1 base and J by 2 bases, leaving a gap of 16 bases between them. According to the germline V gene, CDR1 reads SGHVS and CDR2 reads FQNEAQ. Reading from cysteine to phenylalanine, the CDR3 counts 17 amino acids. CDR3 DNA is the only sequence kept; it has 51 bases, read in frame from the first base. The rearrangement combines TRBV7-8 with TRBJ2-3; the D gene is perhaps TRBD1, on 5 matching bases. The clonotype originates from a girl between 10 and 17 years old with multiple sclerosis. The source material was blood. The DNA reads TGTGCCAGCAGCTTAGGATTGGGGCGAGTCCTCACAGATACGCAGTATTTT. Its protein is CASSLGLGRVLTDTQYF.